This note documents a single T cell receptor beta chain sequence. Its antigen is unknown. V was trimmed by 3 bases and J by 6 bases, leaving 13 bases between them. The CDR3 sequence is 14 residues long. The germline CDR1 and CDR2 sequences are SEHNR and FQNEAQ (reference sequence). The source of the sample is a study of siplizumab effects on memory and regulatory T cells. The study, taken as a whole, reports: The diversity of naive T cells seemed greater than that of memory cells, and their alloresponse contribution seemed major. About 75-97% of proliferating CD4+ or CD8+ clones had no assignable naive or memory phenotype.

Data came from immunoSEQ multiplex PCR; TCRdb stores just in-frame clones and leaves some out. The data show about 100,000 clones, approximately 94% seen once. Sequencing was done on a sample of non-Treg CD4+ T cells sorted from blood. The chain employs TRBV7-9 and TRBJ2-3; D is tentatively TRBD1 or TRBD2 (5 bases each). This receptor was identified in a human donor in good health. The CDR3 spells CASSLGVRFDTQYF. CDR3 coding DNA: TGTGCCAGCAGCTTGGGGGTTCGATTTGATACGCAGTATTTT.